The T cell receptor (beta chain) under discussion was sequenced for a study of CD8 T cells in ankylosing spondylitis. There are 14 residues in the CDR3. CDR1 and CDR2 (germline): WNHNN, SYGVQD (reference sequence). V lost 2 bases and J lost 9; bases outside the gene matches: 6. In TCRdb, the 5' RACE reads were re-called with MiXCR into one record per CDR3 protein. In the table there are a few hundred thousand distinct CDR3 sequences, roughly 13% of which are singletons. Details on this clonotype: Its antigen remains unidentified.

Study-level points and caveats: Reactive arthritis synovial fluid and blood were previously reported to contain some motif variants. What appeared characteristic of ankylosing spondylitis blood was a TCR beta motif of eight highly homologous variants. Within matched ankylosing spondylitis synovial fluid, disease-linked clones were reportedly significantly enriched.

This receptor was obtained from a male donor with ankylosing spondylitis. The J gene is TRBJ2-1, the V gene TRBV10-1; 8 bases agree with TRBD1. The material sequenced was blood, either unsorted or a sorted T cell fraction (not recorded which). The CDR3 DNA is TGCGCCAGCAGTGAGAGCCAGGGGGCGAGTGAGCAGTTCTTC. This encodes CASSESQGASEQFF.